These 5 T cell receptor beta chains were sequenced from one sample in a study of T-cell reconstitution after alpha-beta-depleted transplantation in children. During its preparation, the TCRbeta library received unique molecular identifiers. Each CDR3 protein gets one entry after TCRdb re-called the PCR reads with MiXCR. The sample lists 240,000 or so distinct CDR3 sequences, about 12% seen once, with 2.6% in the top ten. Sample: PBMCs from the stem cell graft donor, taken from the stem cell graft. These receptors came from a human donor who donated a stem cell graft to a child with acute lymphoblastic leukemia.

In its sample, this clonotype was seen many times. The chain employs TRBV20-1 and TRBJ2-1; 9 nucleotides match TRBD2. Germline CDR1 and CDR2: DFQATT and SNEGSKA (reference sequence). V dropped 4 bases and J dropped 7; count of bases not matched to a gene: 11. This CDR3 has 15 residues. CDR3 residues: CSAILGTSPRNEQFF. In DNA, the CDR3 is TGCAGTGCTATACTTGGGACTAGCCCGCGGAATGAGCAGTTCTTC.

This clonotype was found many times. The chain links TRBV7-2 to TRBJ2-1, with D possibly being TRBD1 or TRBD2 (5 bases each). Deletions cut 5 bases from V and 4 bases from J, with 15 bases between. The CDR3 has 15 amino acids. Germline V lookup: CDR1 SGHTA, CDR2 FQGNSA. CDR3 protein: CASSRGTPQYNEQFF. The DNA for the CDR3 is TGTGCCAGCAGCCGAGGGACCCCCCAATACAATGAGCAGTTCTTC.

As for this clonotype: This sequence may be a read error, since a much larger clone differs from it by one base. CDR3 sequence reads: CASSLGLAAHYF. CDR3 DNA sequence: TGTGCCAGCAGCCTTGGACTAGCGGCGCATTATTTT. The gene calls are TRBV12-3 or TRBV12-4 and TRBJ2-3; TRBD2 matches at 10 bases. The CDR3 is 12 amino acids.

This clonotype has just one count. The V gene is TRBV30, the J gene TRBJ1-4; 8 nucleotides line up with TRBD1. CDR3 length: 15 residues. Germline-derived CDR1 and CDR2 are GTSNPN and SVGIG (reference sequence). Germline trimming cut 1 base from V and 8 bases from J; bases unmatched to any gene: 9. CDR3 protein: CAWSGGQEPGEKLFF. DNA of the CDR3: TGTGCCTGGAGTGGGGGACAGGAGCCAGGCGAAAAACTGTTTTTT.

This rearrangement joins TRBV4-1 to TRBJ1-2; D is perhaps TRBD1 (6 bases). Trimming left V 11 bases short and J 0 bases short, with 19 bases between. In germline, CDR1 is MGHRA, CDR2 YSYEKL. This CDR3 is 15 amino acids long. The CDR3 loop reads CAYRGHLEANYGYTF. The CDR3 DNA reads as TGCGCCTACCGGGGACACTTGGAAGCTAACTATGGCTACACCTTC.